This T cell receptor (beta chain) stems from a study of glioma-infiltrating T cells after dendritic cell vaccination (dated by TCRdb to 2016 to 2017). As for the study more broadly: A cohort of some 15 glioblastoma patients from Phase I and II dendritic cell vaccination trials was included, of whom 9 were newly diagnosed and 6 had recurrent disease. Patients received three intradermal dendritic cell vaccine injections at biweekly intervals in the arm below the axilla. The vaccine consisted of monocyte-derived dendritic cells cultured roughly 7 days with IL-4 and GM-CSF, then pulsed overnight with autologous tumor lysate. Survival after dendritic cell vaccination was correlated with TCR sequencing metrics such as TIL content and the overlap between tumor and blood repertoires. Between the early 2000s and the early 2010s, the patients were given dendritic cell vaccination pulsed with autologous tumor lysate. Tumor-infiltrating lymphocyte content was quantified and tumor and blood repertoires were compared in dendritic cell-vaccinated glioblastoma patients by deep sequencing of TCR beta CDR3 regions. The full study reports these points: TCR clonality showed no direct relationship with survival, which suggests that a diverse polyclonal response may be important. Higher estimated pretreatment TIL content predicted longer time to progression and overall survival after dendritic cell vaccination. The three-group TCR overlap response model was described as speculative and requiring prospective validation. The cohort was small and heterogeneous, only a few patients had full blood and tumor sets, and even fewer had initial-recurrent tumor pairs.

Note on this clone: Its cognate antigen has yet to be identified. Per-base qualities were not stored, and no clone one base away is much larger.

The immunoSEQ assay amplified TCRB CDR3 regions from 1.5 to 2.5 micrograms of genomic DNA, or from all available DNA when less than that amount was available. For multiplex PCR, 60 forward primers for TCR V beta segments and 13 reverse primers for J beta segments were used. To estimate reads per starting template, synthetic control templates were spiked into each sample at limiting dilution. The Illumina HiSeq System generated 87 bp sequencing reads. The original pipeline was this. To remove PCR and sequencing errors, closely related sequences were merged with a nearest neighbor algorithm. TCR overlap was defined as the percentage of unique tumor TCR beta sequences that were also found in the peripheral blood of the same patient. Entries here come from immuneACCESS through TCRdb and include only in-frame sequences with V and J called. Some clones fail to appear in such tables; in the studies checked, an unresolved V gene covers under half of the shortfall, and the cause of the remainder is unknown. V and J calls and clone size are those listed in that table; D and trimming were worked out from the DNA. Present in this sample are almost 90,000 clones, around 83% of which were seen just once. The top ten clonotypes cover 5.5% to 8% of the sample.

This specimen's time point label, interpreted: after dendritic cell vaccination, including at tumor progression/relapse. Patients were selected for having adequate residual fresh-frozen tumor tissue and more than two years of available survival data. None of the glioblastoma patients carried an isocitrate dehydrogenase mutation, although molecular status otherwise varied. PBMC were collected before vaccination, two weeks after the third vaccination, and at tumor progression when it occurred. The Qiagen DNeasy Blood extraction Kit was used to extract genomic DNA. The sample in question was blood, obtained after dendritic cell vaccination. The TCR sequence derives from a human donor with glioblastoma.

The CDR3 region reads CASSQDGAFDGYTF. The DNA is TGCGCCAGCAGCCAAGATGGAGCGTTCGACGGCTACACCTTC. This chain joins TRBV4-3 to TRBJ1-2, with the D gene too uncertain to name. From cysteine to phenylalanine, the CDR3 is 14 amino acids long. Just the 42-base CDR3 DNA is kept, in frame starting at base 1. The germline V gene supplies CDR1 LGHNA and CDR2 YSLEER. Trimming takes 0 bases from V and 8 bases from J, and the germline ends sit 13 bases apart.